Here is one T cell receptor (beta chain) with its context. In the authors' workflow: Filtering differed for immunoSEQ, which gave only junction sequences without quality scores. The table came from immunoSEQ multiplex PCR; TCRdb's copy has only in-frame clones and leaves some out. For V, J and clone size, that table is used; D and trimming come from the DNA. Among approximately 2.5 million clones, approximately 94% were seen once, and the ten largest hold about 0.34%. Adults of Caucasian background living in Nashville, Tennessee made up all donors. This record belongs to a study of shared clonotypes between healthy human individuals. The V end was cut by 5 bases, the J end by 10 bases, with 17 bases between. Germline values: CDR1 MDHEN, CDR2 SYDVKM. The CDR3 is 13 residues long.

This TCR was recovered from a young man in good health. Some clones in this sample may be carry-over from other donors' samples. The chain couples TRBV28 to TRBJ1-2; TRBD1 might be the D (5 bases). Input material: naive CD4+ T cells from PBMCs. Noted subset: CD45RA+ positively selected. The CDR3 sequence is CASSPRGQADYTF. DNA for the CDR3: TGTGCCAGCAGTCCCCGGGGCCAGGCGGACTACACCTTC.